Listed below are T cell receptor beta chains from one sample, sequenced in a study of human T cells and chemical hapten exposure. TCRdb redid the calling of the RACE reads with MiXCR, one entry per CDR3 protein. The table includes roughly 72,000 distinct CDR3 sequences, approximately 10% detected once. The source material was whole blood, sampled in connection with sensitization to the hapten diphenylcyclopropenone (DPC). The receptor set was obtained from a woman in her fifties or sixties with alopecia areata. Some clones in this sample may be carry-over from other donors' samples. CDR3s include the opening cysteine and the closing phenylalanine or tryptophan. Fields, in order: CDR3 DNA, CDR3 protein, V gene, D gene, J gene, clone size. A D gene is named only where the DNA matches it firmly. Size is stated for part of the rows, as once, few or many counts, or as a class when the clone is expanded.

TGCAGTGCTAGACTAGCGGGCCACACCGGGGAGCTGTTTTTT,CSARLAGHTGELFF,TRBV20-1,TRBD2,TRBJ2-2,few
TGTGCCAGCACCAGACAGGGTAATCAGCCCCAGCATTTT,CASTRQGNQPQHF,TRBV2,TRBD1,TRBJ1-5,-
TGCAGTGGTCGCAGGGAGCCCCTTTACAATGAGCAGTTCTTC,CSGRREPLYNEQFF,TRBV20-1,-,TRBJ2-1,-
TGCAGTGCTAGATCCCCCCGACTAGCGGGAGGGGGGGAGCTGTTTTTT,CSARSPRLAGGGELFF,TRBV20-1,TRBD2,TRBJ2-2,many
TGTGCCTCCCAGGATTCGAATACAGATACGCAGTATTTT,CASQDSNTDTQYF,TRBV6-2/TRBV6-3,-,TRBJ2-3,many
TGTGCCACCAGTGGCCAGACAGATACGCAGTATTTT,CATSGQTDTQYF,TRBV24-1,-,TRBJ2-3,many
TGTGCCAGCAGCATGAGCACAGATACGCAGTATTTT,CASSMSTDTQYF,TRBV9,-,TRBJ2-3,few
TGTGCCAGCAGCCCAATTCAGGGCTACAATGAGCAGTTCTTC,CASSPIQGYNEQFF,TRBV7-6,-,TRBJ2-1,many
TGTGCCATCAGAAGGACAGGGGGCTACAATGAGCAGTTCTTC,CAIRRTGGYNEQFF,TRBV10-3,TRBD1,TRBJ2-1,many
TGTGCCAGCAGCCATAGAGCCAAAAACATTCAGTACTTC,CASSHRAKNIQYF,TRBV6-2/TRBV6-3,-,TRBJ2-4,-
TGTGCCAGCGCCCCGGGACAGGGGGGGTACGAGCAGTACTTC,CASAPGQGGYEQYF,TRBV19,TRBD1,TRBJ2-7,few
TGTGCCAGCAGCTTCCGCGGACACCTGAGCTCCTACAATGAGCAGTTCTTC,CASSFRGHLSSYNEQFF,TRBV11-2,-,TRBJ2-1,few
TGTGCCAGCTCACCACGGGTGCGGACTAGCGGGAGCACAGATACGCAGTATTTT,CASSPRVRTSGSTDTQYF,TRBV18,TRBD2,TRBJ2-3,few
TGTGCCAGCAGAGCCCCGAAAGGAGAAGGCTACACCTTC,CASRAPKGEGYTF,TRBV7-9,-,TRBJ1-2,few
TGTGCCAGCGGCCAGTGGATGAATGAGCAGTTCTTC,CASGQWMNEQFF,TRBV6-1,-,TRBJ2-1,many
TGTGCCAGCAGTTCTCCGGGACTAGGGGCGGAGACCCAGTACTTC,CASSSPGLGAETQYF,TRBV28,TRBD2,TRBJ2-5,few
TGTGCCAGCAGCCCTCACAGAGCTGAAGCTTTCTTT,CASSPHRAEAFF,TRBV7-2,-,TRBJ1-1,many
TGTGCCAGCAGCCGCCGTGGGGGCACAGATACGCAGTATTTT,CASSRRGGTDTQYF,TRBV7-6,-,TRBJ2-3,-
TGTGCCAGCAGTTTTGCATTGGGACTCGGGGTAGTGGGGTTCTTC,CASSFALGLGVVGFF,TRBV12-3/TRBV12-4,-,TRBJ2-1,few
TGCGCCAGCAGCTTGCAAGCGACTAGCGGCACAGATACGCAGTATTTT,CASSLQATSGTDTQYF,TRBV5-1,TRBD2,TRBJ2-3,-
TGTGCCTGGAGGACTAGCGGGAGTACAGATACGCAGTATTTT,CAWRTSGSTDTQYF,TRBV30,TRBD2,TRBJ2-3,-
TGCGCCAGCAGCCAAGATCCCAGGGTGGAGACCCAGTACTTC,CASSQDPRVETQYF,TRBV4-1,-,TRBJ2-5,-
TGTGCCGGTCACACCGACAGTGGCACCTACGAGCAGTACTTC,CAGHTDSGTYEQYF,TRBV28,-,TRBJ2-7,once
TGCGCCAGCAGCTTGGATCTAGCGGGAAGCACAGATACGCAGTATTTT,CASSLDLAGSTDTQYF,TRBV5-1,TRBD2,TRBJ2-3,many
TGTGCCAGCAGCCTCCGACAGGGAAACCTGAACACTGAAGCTTTCTTT,CASSLRQGNLNTEAFF,TRBV7-6,TRBD1,TRBJ1-1,-
TGCAGTGTAAAAACAGGGCTCCTAGGTACCCAGTACTTC,CSVKTGLLGTQYF,TRBV20-1,-,TRBJ2-5,few
TGTGCCAGCAGCTTATCAGGCGGGAATTCACCCCTCCACTTT,CASSLSGGNSPLHF,TRBV7-6,-,TRBJ1-6,-
TGCAGTGCCGCCCGACAGGGAAGGACCTACGAGCAGTACTTC,CSAARQGRTYEQYF,TRBV20-1,TRBD1,TRBJ2-7,many
TGCGCCAGCAGCCAGAGGCCGGCTTTGGACACTGAAGCTTTCTTT,CASSQRPALDTEAFF,TRBV4-1,-,TRBJ1-1,-
TGTGCCTGGAGGGCAGCGGGACACGTCCTGACTTTC,CAWRAAGHVLTF,TRBV30,TRBD2,TRBJ2-6,many
TGTGCCAGCAGCTTAGGACAGGGCCGGGTGAACACTGAAGCTTTCTTT,CASSLGQGRVNTEAFF,TRBV5-5,TRBD1,TRBJ1-1,few
TGCGCCAGCAGCCTTGACAGCTTAAATTCACCCCTCCACTTT,CASSLDSLNSPLHF,TRBV4-1,-,TRBJ1-6,-
TGTGCCAGCTCATCAGACGGTTATGGCTACACCTTC,CASSSDGYGYTF,TRBV18,-,TRBJ1-2,many
TGTGCCAGCAGCTTAGTGGGTCTAGCGCCAGGGCGGCCCTCCTACGAGCAGTACTTC,CASSLVGLAPGRPSYEQYF,TRBV11-2,-,TRBJ2-7,-
TGCGCCAGCAGCTTGGGGGATACCACCTACAATGAGCAGTTCTTC,CASSLGDTTYNEQFF,TRBV5-1,-,TRBJ2-1,-
TGTGCCAGCAGCTTAGGTCCCTATTCTTACCAGCCCCAGCATTTT,CASSLGPYSYQPQHF,TRBV11-2,-,TRBJ1-5,-
TGTGCCAGTAGTCGGGGGGAAGAGACCCAGTACTTC,CASSRGEETQYF,TRBV19,TRBD2,TRBJ2-5,-
TGTGCCAGCAGTTTATTAGTAGGGGGTAGCGGGAGGGCCCTCGGAAACATTCAGTACTTC,CASSLLVGGSGRALGNIQYF,TRBV28,TRBD2,TRBJ2-4,-
TGTGCCAGCAGCGGCCGGTTTAGCGGGAGCTCCTACAATGAGCAGTTCTTC,CASSGRFSGSSYNEQFF,TRBV4-2,TRBD2,TRBJ2-1,many